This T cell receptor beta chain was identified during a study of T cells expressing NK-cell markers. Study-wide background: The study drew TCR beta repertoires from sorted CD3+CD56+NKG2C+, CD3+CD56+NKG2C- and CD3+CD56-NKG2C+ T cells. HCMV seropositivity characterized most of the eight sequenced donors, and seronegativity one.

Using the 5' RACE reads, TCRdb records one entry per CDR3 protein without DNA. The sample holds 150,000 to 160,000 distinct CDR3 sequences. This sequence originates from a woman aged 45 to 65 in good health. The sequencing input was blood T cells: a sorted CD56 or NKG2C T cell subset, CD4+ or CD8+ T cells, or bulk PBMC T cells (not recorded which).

The CDR3 spells CASSLASMSGRSTQYF. J is TRBJ2-3 and V is TRBV5-1; no DNA is available, so the TRBD2 call from TCRdb remains unchecked. Per germline, CDR1 SGHRS and CDR2 YFSETQ. The CDR3 spans 16 residues.